This TCR beta chain was captured by sequencing in a study of identical twins. Findings and limits, study-wide: Insertion counts were lower in abundant cord blood beta clonotypes, a trend that memory repertoires did not show. Invariant MAIT and iNKT cells could partly confound zero-insertion analyses. Twin pairs' shared out-of-frame alpha sequences were enriched in low generation probability.

After template switching added a universal primer site, the resulting cDNA carried unique molecular identifiers. TCRdb independently ran MiXCR on the 5' RACE reads; one entry per CDR3 protein. The sample yields 1.5 million to 2 million distinct CDR3 sequences, roughly 35% seen once. This clonotype was counted between two and nine times. Antigen specificity is unknown. CDR1 is SGHTA and CDR2 is FQGNSA in the germline V gene. The CDR3 is 15 residues long. V gave up 5 bases and J gave up 3 bases; unmatched junction bases: 9. The sequenced sample was cord blood. The chain carries TRBV7-2 and TRBJ1-2, with 7 bases matching TRBD1. This clonotype was sampled from a newborn girl in good health. The CDR3 nucleotides are TGTGCCAGCAGCCCCACGAAGGACAGGTACTATGGCTACACCTTC. It translates to CASSPTKDRYYGYTF.